The rows below give T cell receptor beta chains drawn from one sample of a study of T cell repertoires in cytomegalovirus infection. These TCRs' antigens remain unknown. From the reads, TCRdb called clonotypes with MiXCR, one entry per CDR3 protein. This repertoire shows about 71,000 distinct CDR3 sequences, 20% found once; its top ten account for approximately 68%. Specimen: CD8+ T cells from cultured PBMCs, collected from culture after CMV antigen stimulation. These receptors were collected from a human donor in good health (CMV status not recorded). Some clones in this sample may be carry-over from other donors' samples. Each CDR3 is given with its conserved first and last residue. Fields, in order: CDR3 protein, J gene, clone size, V gene. Where a row states a size, it is once, few, many or the class of an expanded clone; other rows omit it.

cdr3_aa: CASSYDGRGWSSYEQYF
j_call: TRBJ2-7
clone_size: few
v_call: TRBV6-2/TRBV6-3

cdr3_aa: CASSFGQGGFGRGQPQHF
j_call: TRBJ1-5
clone_size: once
v_call: TRBV7-9

cdr3_aa: CASTGPGQGVSTLGYTF
j_call: TRBJ1-2
clone_size: few
v_call: TRBV7-9

cdr3_aa: CASSFGGVGGGYTF
j_call: TRBJ1-2
clone_size: -
v_call: TRBV12-3/TRBV12-4

cdr3_aa: CASSAMGSNQPQHF
j_call: TRBJ1-5
clone_size: -
v_call: TRBV10-2

cdr3_aa: CASSEPPAATDTQYF
j_call: TRBJ2-3
clone_size: -
v_call: TRBV6-1

cdr3_aa: CASSPGTGGEQYF
j_call: TRBJ2-7
clone_size: -
v_call: TRBV12-3/TRBV12-4

cdr3_aa: CASSLNSISYEQYF
j_call: TRBJ2-7
clone_size: few
v_call: TRBV28

cdr3_aa: CASSPWDRLTSTDTQYF
j_call: TRBJ2-3
clone_size: -
v_call: TRBV7-8

cdr3_aa: CASSEGDSPLHF
j_call: TRBJ1-6
clone_size: few
v_call: TRBV7-2

cdr3_aa: CASSVPSNSYEQYF
j_call: TRBJ2-7
clone_size: few
v_call: TRBV7-9

cdr3_aa: CSATDQMNTEAFF
j_call: TRBJ1-1
clone_size: -
v_call: TRBV20-1

cdr3_aa: CASSPSSEGGEKLFF
j_call: TRBJ1-4
clone_size: -
v_call: TRBV7-9

cdr3_aa: CAHDGGTANTGELFF
j_call: TRBJ2-2
clone_size: -
v_call: TRBV30

cdr3_aa: CASSSIRQVNQPQHF
j_call: TRBJ1-5
clone_size: -
v_call: TRBV5-5

cdr3_aa: CASSVQGYMAEAFF
j_call: TRBJ1-1
clone_size: -
v_call: TRBV25-1